In this sample, the clone carrying this TCR beta chain turned up a few times. Losses at the gene ends were 5 bases for V and 7 bases for J; bases not matched to a gene: 5. The CDR3 runs to 14 residues. Germline assignment: CDR1 MNHEY and CDR2 SVGAGI. This sample stems from a study of cytomegalovirus exposure and HLA in healthy donors. The study ran its PCR with 60 Vbeta and 13 Jbeta primers. Generated by immunoSEQ multiplex PCR, the TCRdb table keeps only in-frame clones and is missing some. Altogether 100,000 or so clones are present, approximately 83% being singletons, with the ten largest covering roughly 6.1%. Unrecorded immune exposures were likely, despite nominal health at sampling.

This sequence was found in a man between 18 and 35 years old in good health and CMV-seronegative. The rearrangement uses TRBV6-5 and TRBJ1-5; 10 positions agree with TRBD1. Sequencing used PBMCs. The DNA for the CDR3 is TGTGCCAGCAGTCGGACAGGGGGAGGGCAGCCCCAGCATTTT. Encoded protein: CASSRTGGGQPQHF.